By sample fraction, the clone carrying this TCR beta chain is medium-sized (0.01 to 0.1%). TCRdb analysed the 5' RACE reads with MiXCR anew, one entry per CDR3 protein. The sample consists of tens of thousands of distinct CDR3 sequences, around 28% of them appearing once. Germline loops: CDR1 LGHNA, CDR2 YSLEER. J lost 1 base, V lost 3 bases, and 7 bases had no gene match. The CDR3 consists of 16 residues. This rearrangement joins TRBV4-3 to TRBJ2-7; 9 bases agree with TRBD2. The material sequenced was naive CD4+ T cells sorted from blood. Subset defined: naive CD4+ T cells, CD4+CD45RA+CD25-. This receptor was obtained from a female donor with breast cancer. The CDR3 sequence: CASSHRISGRSYEQYF. For the CDR3, the DNA is TGCGCCAGCAGCCATCGTATCAGCGGGAGGTCCTACGAGCAGTACTTC.